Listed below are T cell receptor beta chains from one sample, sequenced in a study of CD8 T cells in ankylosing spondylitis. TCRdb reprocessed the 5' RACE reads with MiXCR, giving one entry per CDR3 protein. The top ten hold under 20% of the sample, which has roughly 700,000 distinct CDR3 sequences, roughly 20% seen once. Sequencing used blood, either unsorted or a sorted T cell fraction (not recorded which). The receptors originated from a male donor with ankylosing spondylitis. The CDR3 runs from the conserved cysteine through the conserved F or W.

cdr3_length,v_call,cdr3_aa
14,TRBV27,CASSLSWGAYEQYF
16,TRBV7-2,CASSTLAGVNTGELFF
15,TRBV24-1,CATSDRRAERETQYF
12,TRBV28,CASSSGGKPQHF
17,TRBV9,CASSTRSEENLYNEQFF
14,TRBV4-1,CASSPADSQETQYF
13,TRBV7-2,CASSLTTGGEQFF
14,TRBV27,CASTVTGGVDEQFF
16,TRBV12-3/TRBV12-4,CASSLRLRDSSYEQYF
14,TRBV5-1,CASSLGPEYYEQYF
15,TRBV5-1,CASSFGIAGVYEQYF
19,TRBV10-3,CATRGLARNTEGSTDTQYF
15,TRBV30,CAWNAGTSGTDTQYF
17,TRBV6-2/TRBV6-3,CASSQNLRVKNTGELFF
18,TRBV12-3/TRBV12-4,CASSSPPRESLAKNIQYF
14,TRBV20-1,CSAKSRQGADEQFF
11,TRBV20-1,CRTGGGYEAFF